This note documents a single TCR beta chain sequence. Its antigen is not known. These data are taken from a study of T cell responses to AZD1222 COVID-19 vaccine. Regarding the study as a whole: There were mostly white British donors and more females than males, and clonal diversity was possibly underestimated.

Germline-derived CDR1 and CDR2 are LNHNV and YYDKDF (reference sequence). The CDR3 spans 15 residues. The V gene lost 2 bases and the J gene lost 4 bases, with 15 bases spanning the gap. The protocol was immunoSEQ multiplex PCR, while the TCRdb copy is restricted to in-frame clones and leaves out a portion. The table shows 110,000 to 150,000 clones, with around 89% occurring only once. The specimen comprised peripheral blood, sampled 28 days after the second AZD1222 dose. The source of this sequence is an adult who received the AZD1222 COVID-19 vaccine. V gene TRBV15 combines with J gene TRBJ2-7; maybe TRBD2 (6 bases). CDR3 sequence reads: CATSRPGTGSYEQYF. Written as DNA, the CDR3 is TGTGCCACCAGCAGACCCGGGACTGGGAGTTACGAGCAGTACTTC.